These 12 T cell receptor beta chains share one sample of origin, sequenced in a study of human T cells and chemical hapten exposure. Time point defined: patch test 2, 6 weeks after DPC sensitization. Treatment described: therapeutic diphenylcyclopropenone sensitization with weekly scalp DPC. TCRdb reanalysed the RACE reads using MiXCR and keeps one entry per CDR3 protein. Of tens of thousands of distinct CDR3 sequences listed, approximately 10% were seen once; the top ten hold around 6.8%. Material: whole blood, obtained in connection with sensitization to the hapten diphenylcyclopropenone (DPC). These receptors originate from a woman between 50 and 59 years old with alopecia areata. Some clones in this sample may be carry-over from other donors' samples.

This clonotype was seen ten or more times. CDR3 protein: CASTYTDTQYF. CDR3 coding DNA: TGTGCCAGCACCTACACAGATACGCAGTATTTT. V gene TRBV11-2 combines with J gene TRBJ2-3; D unclear. The CDR3 runs 11 residues. Trimming pared 7 bases from V and 2 bases from J, leaving 4 bases between. CDR1 SGHAT and CDR2 FQNNGV come from the germline V gene. Full variable domain (outside the CDR3, taken from reference TRBV11-2 and TRBJ2-3): EAGVAQSPRYKIIEKRQSVAFWCNPISGHATLYWYQQILGQGPKLLIQFQNNGVVDDSQLPKDRFSAERLKGVDSTLKIQPAKLEDSAVYLCASTYTDTQYFGPGTRLTVL.

Concerning this clonotype: With a much larger clone just one base away, this may be a read error. The CDR3 bases are TGTGACAGCAGCCTGACAGGTTTGGCTAACTATGGCTACACCTTC. Amino acids: CDSSLTGLANYGYTF. The J gene is TRBJ1-2, the V gene TRBV7-3; D may be TRBD1 (6 bases). The CDR3 runs to 15 residues. The V gene's germline CDR1 is SGHTA and CDR2 FQGTGA. The full variable domain, its missing parts supplied by reference TRBV7-3 and TRBJ1-2, is GAGVSQTPSNKVTEKGKYVELRCDPISGHTALYWYRQSLGQGPEFLIYFQGTGAADDSGLPNDRFFAVRPEGSVSTLKIQRTERGDSAVYLCDSSLTGLANYGYTFGSGTRLTVV.

Many counts were recorded for this clonotype. This chain links TRBV2 with TRBJ2-3, with TRBD2 matching 12 bases. Unmatched junction bases numbered 6, after V lost 4 bases and J lost 4 bases. Germline V gene sequence: CDR1 SNHLY, CDR2 FYNNEI. This CDR3 has 16 residues. The CDR3 DNA reads TGTGCCAGCAGTGGGCCGACTAGCGGGAGCGCAGATACGCAGTATTTT. Protein: CASSGPTSGSADTQYF.

This clonotype was seen repeatedly, ten times or more. This chain connects TRBV20-1 to TRBJ1-1, with 8 nucleotides matching TRBD1. This CDR3 contains 11 residues. J gave up 7 bases and V 5 bases, and 3 bases lay outside the gene matches. Germline loops: CDR1 DFQATT, CDR2 SNEGSKA (reference sequence). This CDR3 is CSALDRVEAFF. Written as DNA, the CDR3 is TGCAGTGCTCTGGACAGGGTTGAAGCTTTCTTT.

This clonotype was recorded many times. The gene calls are TRBV6-5 and TRBJ2-2, with TRBD2 identical over 9 bases. The CDR3 extends over 16 amino acids. Germline CDR1 and CDR2: MNHEY and SVGAGI. Losses at the gene ends were 5 bases for V and 2 bases for J; bases not matched to a gene: 6. CDR3 residues: CASSELGLANTGELFF. DNA of the CDR3: TGTGCCAGCAGTGAATTGGGACTAGCAAACACCGGGGAGCTGTTTTTT.

This clonotype came up many times. This chain joins TRBV7-3 and TRBJ2-1, with 8 bases lining up with TRBD2. The CDR3 covers 15 residues. Germline CDR1 reads SGHTA; CDR2 reads FQGTGA. Trimming took 3 bases from V and 3 from J; bases not matched to a gene: 4. CDR3 in amino acids: CASSFPGLDYNEQFF. Written as DNA, the CDR3 is TGTGCCAGCAGCTTCCCGGGACTAGACTACAATGAGCAGTTCTTC.

This clonotype was detected ten times or more. The CDR3 coding sequence is TGTGCCAGCAGTCCGACTAGCGGGGCCACAGATACGCAGTATTTT. This encodes CASSPTSGATDTQYF. The J gene is TRBJ2-3, the V gene TRBV2, with 11 nucleotides matching TRBD2. From germline, CDR1 is SNHLY and CDR2 FYNNEI. The CDR3 has 15 residues. Trimming at V came to 5 bases and at J to 2 bases, leaving 3 bases not matched to a gene.

In the case of this clonotype: This is likely a read error, given that the CDR3 carries no conserved phenylalanine or tryptophan at its end. The chain carries TRBV24-1 and TRBJ2-3; D unresolved. The CDR3 contains 12 residues. V lost 7 bases and J 6 bases, leaving 10 bases between the germline ends. Looked up from germline, CDR1 is KGHDR and CDR2 is SFDVKD. CDR3 in amino acids: CATRTLGDTQYY. For the CDR3, the DNA is TGTGCCACCAGGACCCTTGGGGATACGCAGTATTAT.

In this sample, this clonotype turned up a few times. The rearrangement uses TRBV12-5 and TRBJ1-1, with D perhaps TRBD1 (6 bases). The CDR3 covers 15 residues. V lost 6 bases to trimming and J lost 2 bases, with 16 bases between them. Germline V gene sequence: CDR1 LGHNT, CDR2 FRNRAP. CDR3 coding DNA: TGTGCTAGTGGATGGTCGTGGACAGTCAACACTGAAGCTTTCTTT. The encoded protein is CASGWSWTVNTEAFF.

This clonotype was seen ten or more times. V usage is TRBV29-1 and J usage is TRBJ2-3; D not resolved. CDR3 length equals 13 residues. The germline V gene has CDR1 SQVTM and CDR2 ANQGSEA. With 1 base removed from V and 4 bases from J, the gap between germline ends came to 9 bases. The CDR3: CSVEVNFADTQYF. CDR3 nucleotides: TGCAGCGTTGAAGTGAACTTCGCAGATACGCAGTATTTT.

There are many counts of this clonotype. The chain couples TRBV12-3 or TRBV12-4 to TRBJ2-2; possibly TRBD1 or TRBD2 for D (5 bases each). The CDR3 sequence is 15 residues long. V was pared by 2 bases and J by 5 bases, with 12 bases between. The CDR3 is CASSLTGRKTGELFF. CDR3 DNA sequence: TGTGCCAGCAGTTTAACGGGACGAAAGACCGGGGAGCTGTTTTTT.

V is TRBV2 and J is TRBJ2-7; 11 nucleotides match TRBD1. The CDR3 length is 14 residues. The germline gives CDR1 SNHLY, CDR2 FYNNEI. V dropped 6 bases and J dropped 4; count of bases not matched to a gene: 5. The CDR3 DNA reads as TGTGCCAGCAGACCGGGACAGGGGGTTTACGAGCAGTACTTC. Translated, it gives CASRPGQGVYEQYF.